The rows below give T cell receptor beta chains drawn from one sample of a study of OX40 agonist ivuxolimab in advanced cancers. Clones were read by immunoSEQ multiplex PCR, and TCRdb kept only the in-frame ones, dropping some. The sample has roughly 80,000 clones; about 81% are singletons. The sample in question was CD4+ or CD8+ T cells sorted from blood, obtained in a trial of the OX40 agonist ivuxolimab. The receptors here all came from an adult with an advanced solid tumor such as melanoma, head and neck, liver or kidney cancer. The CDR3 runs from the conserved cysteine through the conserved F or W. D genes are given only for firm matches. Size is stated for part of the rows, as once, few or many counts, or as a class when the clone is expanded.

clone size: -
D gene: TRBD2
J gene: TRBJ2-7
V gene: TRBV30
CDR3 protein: CAWRSSGRAVYEQYF
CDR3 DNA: TGTGCCTGGAGGTCCAGCGGGAGGGCCGTCTACGAGCAGTACTTC

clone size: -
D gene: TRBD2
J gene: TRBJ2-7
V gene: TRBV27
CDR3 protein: CASSQAGAGSYEQYF
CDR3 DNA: TGTGCCAGCAGCCAAGCGGGAGCGGGGTCCTACGAGCAGTACTTC

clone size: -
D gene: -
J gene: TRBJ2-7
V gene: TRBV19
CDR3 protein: CASSRAQNYEQYF
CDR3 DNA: TGTGCCAGTAGTCGTGCCCAGAACTACGAGCAGTACTTC

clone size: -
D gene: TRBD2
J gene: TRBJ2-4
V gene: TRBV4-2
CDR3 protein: CASSQDGSGRAKNIQYF
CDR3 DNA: TGTGCCAGCAGCCAAGACGGGAGCGGGAGAGCCAAAAACATTCAGTACTTC

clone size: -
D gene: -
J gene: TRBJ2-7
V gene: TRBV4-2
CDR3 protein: CASSQDRRVEQYF
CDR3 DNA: TGTGCCAGCAGCCAAGATAGGAGGGTCGAGCAGTACTTC

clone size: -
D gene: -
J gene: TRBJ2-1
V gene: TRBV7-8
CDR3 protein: CASSYYKGTETYNEQFF
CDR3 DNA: TGTGCCAGCAGCTATTACAAAGGGACCGAGACCTACAATGAGCAGTTCTTC

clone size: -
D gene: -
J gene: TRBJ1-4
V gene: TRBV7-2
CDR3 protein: CASSPRLPNEKLFF
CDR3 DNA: TGTGCCAGCAGCCCCAGACTCCCGAATGAAAAACTGTTTTTT

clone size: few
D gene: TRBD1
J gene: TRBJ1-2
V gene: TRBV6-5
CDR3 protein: CASRGQGAYFYTF
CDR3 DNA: TGTGCCAGCAGAGGACAGGGCGCCTATTTCTACACCTTC

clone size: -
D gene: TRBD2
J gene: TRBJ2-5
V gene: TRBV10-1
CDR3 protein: CASREMGLAAETQYF
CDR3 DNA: TGCGCCAGCAGGGAGATGGGACTAGCCGCGGAGACCCAGTACTTC

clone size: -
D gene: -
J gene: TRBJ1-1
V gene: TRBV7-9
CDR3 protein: CASSPTLGTEAFF
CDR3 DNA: TGTGCCAGCAGCCCAACTCTGGGTACTGAAGCTTTCTTT

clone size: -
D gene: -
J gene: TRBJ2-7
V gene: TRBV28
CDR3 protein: CASSLGGYTYEQYF
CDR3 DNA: TGTGCCAGCAGTTTAGGTGGGTACACCTACGAGCAGTACTTC

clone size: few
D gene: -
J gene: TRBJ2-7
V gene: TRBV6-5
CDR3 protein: CASSYSGPLPYEQYF
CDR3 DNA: TGTGCCAGCAGTTATTCCGGGCCCTTGCCCTACGAGCAGTACTTC

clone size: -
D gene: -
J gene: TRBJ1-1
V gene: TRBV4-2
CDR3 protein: CASSQVRGTEAFF
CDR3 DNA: TGTGCCAGCAGCCAAGTACGGGGCACTGAAGCTTTCTTT

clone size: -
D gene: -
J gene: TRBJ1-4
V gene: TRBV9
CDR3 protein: CASSNHRDGGEKLFF
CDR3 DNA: TGTGCCAGCAGCAACCACAGGGATGGGGGTGAAAAACTGTTTTTT

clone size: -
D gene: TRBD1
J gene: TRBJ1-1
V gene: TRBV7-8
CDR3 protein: CASSQPPPGQGNTEAFF
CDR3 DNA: TGTGCCAGCAGCCAACCTCCACCGGGACAGGGGAACACTGAAGCTTTCTTT

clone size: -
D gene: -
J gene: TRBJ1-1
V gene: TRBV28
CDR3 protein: CASSLGEERGAFF
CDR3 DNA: TGTGCCAGCAGTTTAGGGGAGGAAAGGGGAGCTTTCTTT

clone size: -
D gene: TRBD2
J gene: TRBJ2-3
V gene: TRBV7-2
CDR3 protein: CASSRTSGRADTQYF
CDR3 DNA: TGTGCCAGCAGCAGGACTAGCGGGAGGGCGGATACGCAGTATTTT

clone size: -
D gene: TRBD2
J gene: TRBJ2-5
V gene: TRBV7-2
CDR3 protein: CASSFSGGSEETQYF
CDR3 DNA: TGTGCCAGCAGCTTTAGCGGGGGGAGTGAAGAGACCCAGTACTTC

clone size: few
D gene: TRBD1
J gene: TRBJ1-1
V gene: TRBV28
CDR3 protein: CASRSLQGKGNTEAFF
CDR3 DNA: TGTGCCAGCAGGAGTTTACAGGGGAAGGGGAACACTGAAGCTTTCTTT

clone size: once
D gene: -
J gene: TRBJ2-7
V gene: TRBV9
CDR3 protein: CASSPGPPEQYF
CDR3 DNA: TGTGCCAGCAGCCCGGGCCCCCCCGAGCAGTACTTC

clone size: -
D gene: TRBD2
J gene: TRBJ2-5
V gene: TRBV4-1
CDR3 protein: CASSQGGGGALGETQYF
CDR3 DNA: TGCGCCAGCAGCCAAGGTGGCGGGGGGGCCTTAGGGGAGACCCAGTACTTC

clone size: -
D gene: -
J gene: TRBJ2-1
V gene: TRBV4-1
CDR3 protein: CASSQERVIPYNEQFF
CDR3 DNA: TGCGCCAGCAGCCAAGAAAGGGTCATTCCCTACAATGAGCAGTTCTTC

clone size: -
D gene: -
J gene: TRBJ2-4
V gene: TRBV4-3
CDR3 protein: CASSQGAGGNIQYF
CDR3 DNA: TGCGCCAGCAGCCAAGGGGCCGGGGGAAACATTCAGTACTTC

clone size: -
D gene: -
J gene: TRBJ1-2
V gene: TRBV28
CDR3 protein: CASSAPGGYTF
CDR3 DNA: TGTGCCAGCAGTGCCCCGGGGGGCTACACCTTC

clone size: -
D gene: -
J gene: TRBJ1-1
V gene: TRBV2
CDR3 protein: CASTKGENTEAFF
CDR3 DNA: TGTGCCAGCACCAAGGGAGAGAACACTGAAGCTTTCTTT

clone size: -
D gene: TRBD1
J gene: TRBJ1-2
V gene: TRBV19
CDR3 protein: CASSMGQPGHLTYGYTF
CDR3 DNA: TGTGCCAGTAGTATGGGACAGCCGGGACACTTAACCTATGGCTACACCTTC

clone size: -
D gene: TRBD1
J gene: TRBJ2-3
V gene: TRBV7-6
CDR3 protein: CASSLWRGQGETDTQYF
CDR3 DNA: TGTGCCAGCAGCTTATGGAGAGGACAGGGGGAGACAGATACGCAGTATTTT

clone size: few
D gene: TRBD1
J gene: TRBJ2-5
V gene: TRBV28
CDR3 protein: CASSQHTGAQETQYF
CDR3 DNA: TGTGCCAGCAGCCAACACACAGGGGCGCAAGAGACCCAGTACTTC

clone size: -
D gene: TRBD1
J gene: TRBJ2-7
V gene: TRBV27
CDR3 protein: CATSKDRGYEQYF
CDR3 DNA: TGTGCCACCAGTAAGGACAGGGGGTACGAGCAGTACTTC

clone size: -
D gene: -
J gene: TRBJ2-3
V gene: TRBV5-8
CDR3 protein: CASRLPSTDTQYF
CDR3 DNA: TGTGCCAGCAGGCTCCCTAGCACAGATACGCAGTATTTT

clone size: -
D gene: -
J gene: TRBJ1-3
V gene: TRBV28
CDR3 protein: CASSFPGRSGNTIYF
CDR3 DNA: TGTGCCAGCAGTTTTCCCGGACGATCTGGAAACACCATATATTTT

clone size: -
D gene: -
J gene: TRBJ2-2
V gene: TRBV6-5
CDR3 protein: CANSSGAGELFF
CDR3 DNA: TGTGCCAACAGTTCAGGCGCCGGGGAGCTGTTTTTT

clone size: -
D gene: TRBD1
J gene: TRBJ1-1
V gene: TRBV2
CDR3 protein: CASLDRARNPMNTEAFF
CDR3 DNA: TGTGCCAGCCTCGACAGGGCGCGAAACCCTATGAACACTGAAGCTTTCTTT

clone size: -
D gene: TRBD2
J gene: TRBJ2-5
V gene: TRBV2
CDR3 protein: CASSEGLAGRSQYF
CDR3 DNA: TGTGCCAGCAGTGAAGGGCTAGCGGGGAGGTCCCAGTACTTC

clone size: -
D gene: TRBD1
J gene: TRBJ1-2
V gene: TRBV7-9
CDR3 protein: CASSTGQGNGYTF
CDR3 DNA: TGTGCCAGCAGCACCGGACAGGGCAATGGCTACACCTTC

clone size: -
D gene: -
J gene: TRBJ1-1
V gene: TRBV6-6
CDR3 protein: CASNPRVTYTEAFF
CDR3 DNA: TGTGCCAGCAACCCGAGGGTGACCTACACTGAAGCTTTCTTT